What follows are 30 T cell receptor beta chains derived from one specimen sequenced in a study of cytomegalovirus exposure and HLA in healthy donors. Use of 60 Vbeta and 13 Jbeta primers characterized the PCR. Here immunoSEQ multiplex PCR was the method, and the copy in TCRdb shows in-frame clones only, minus some. The sample includes tens of thousands of clones, 64% of them seen just once. The specimen was PBMCs. The receptors originated from a human donor in good health.

CDR3 loop: CASSPRVNQPQHF. The DNA of the CDR3 is TGTGCCAGCAGCCCCAGGGTCAATCAGCCCCAGCATTTT. The chain combines TRBV7-9 with TRBJ1-5, with a tentative D call TRBD1 (5 bases). CDR1 is SEHNR and CDR2 is FQNEAQ in the germline V gene (reference sequence). The CDR3 extends over 13 amino acids. Trimming stripped 5 bases from V and 3 bases from J, with 8 bases between. Together with reference TRBV7-9 and TRBJ1-5, the CDR3 gives the full variable domain: DTGVSQNPRHKITKRGQNVTFRCDPISEHNRLYWYRQTLGQGPEFLTYFQNEAQLEKSRLLSDRFSAERPKGSFSTLEIQRTEQGDSAMYLCASSPRVNQPQHFGDGTRLSIL.

V gene TRBV14 combines with J gene TRBJ2-7; possibly TRBD1 for D (6 bases). Trimming took off 1 base at V and 6 bases at J, with 22 bases between the two ends. The CDR3 consists of 17 residues. CDR1 and CDR2 from the germline V gene are SGHDN and FVKESK. The CDR3: CASSQVWKQGRVSEQYF. CDR3 in DNA: TGTGCCAGCAGCCAAGTTTGGAAACAGGGACGGGTCTCCGAGCAGTACTTC.

Only a few counts were recorded for this clone. The rearrangement joins TRBV19 to TRBJ2-3; D is uncertain. The V gene lost 7 bases and the J gene lost 2 bases, with 19 bases spanning the gap. This CDR3 region has 16 residues. Germline values: CDR1 LNHDA, CDR2 SQIVND (reference sequence). The CDR3 region is CASNSQQQTVTDTQYF. The CDR3 nucleotides are TGTGCCAGTAACTCACAACAACAGACCGTCACAGATACGCAGTATTTT.

Regarding this clone: The junction does not match germline at one end; this may be a read error. The CDR3 here is CASSVGIGRGATGTQYF. CDR3 sequence (DNA): TGTGCCAGCAGCGTAGGGATCGGGCGGGGGGCAACAGGTACGCAGTATTTT. The chain is built from TRBV9 and TRBJ2-3; 8 bases line up with TRBD2. Germline V CDR1 and CDR2: SGDLS, YYNGEE. The CDR3 covers 17 residues.

Here the CDR3 reads CASSPPGQFTYEQYF. CDR3 nucleotides: TGTGCCAGCAGCCCACCCGGACAGTTCACCTACGAGCAGTACTTC. The rearrangement uses TRBV5-6 and TRBJ2-7, with a tentative D call TRBD1 (6 bases). This CDR3 comprises 15 residues. V was trimmed by 4 bases and J by 2 bases, leaving 16 bases between them. The germline gives CDR1 SGHDT, CDR2 YYEEEE.

This clone was seen a few times. The chain couples TRBV6-4 to TRBJ2-2; D may be TRBD1 (6 bases). Deletions cut 5 bases from V and 4 bases from J, with 14 bases between. In germline, CDR1 is MRHNA, CDR2 SNTAGT. CDR3 length: 15 residues. CDR3: CASSPRGDFTGELFF. CDR3 nucleotide sequence: TGTGCCAGCAGTCCCAGGGGCGATTTCACCGGGGAGCTGTTTTTT.

The J gene is TRBJ2-5, the V gene TRBV29-1; D may be TRBD2 (6 bases). Trimming stripped 6 bases from V and 0 bases from J, with 17 bases between. The CDR3 length is 15 residues. Germline V gene data show CDR1 as SQVTM and CDR2 as ANQGSEA. This chain's CDR3 is CSVGGSPIYQETQYF. Written as DNA, the CDR3 is TGCAGCGTGGGGGGTAGTCCTATATACCAAGAGACCCAGTACTTC.

The chain recombines TRBV9 with TRBJ2-3; the D gene is possibly TRBD2 (6 bases). CDR1 and CDR2 (germline): SGDLS, YYNGEE. The CDR3 is made up of 16 amino acids. V was trimmed by 4 bases and J by 6 bases, leaving 21 bases between them. The CDR3 sequence is CASSPRGRSNGDTQYF. The CDR3 DNA is TGTGCCAGCAGCCCCCGGGGGAGATCGAACGGGGATACGCAGTATTTT.

This clone appeared a single time. This chain connects TRBV7-2 to TRBJ2-5; D might be TRBD2 (6 bases). The CDR3 totals 12 residues. Germline V gene data show CDR1 as SGHTA and CDR2 as FQGNSA. With 1 base removed from V and 9 bases from J, the gap between germline ends came to 9 bases. The CDR3 bases are TGTGCCAGCAGCTTAGAAGGGGAGGCCCAGTACTTC. Amino acid sequence: CASSLEGEAQYF.

This clone has just a few counts. The V call is TRBV4-1, the J call TRBJ1-2, with D perhaps TRBD1 (6 bases). V was pared by 6 bases and J by 6 bases, with 14 bases between. The CDR3 has 13 residues. The V gene's germline CDR1 is MGHRA and CDR2 YSYEKL. CDR3 region: CASRQGALDGYTF. Written as DNA, the CDR3 is TGCGCCAGCAGACAGGGTGCTTTGGATGGCTACACCTTC.

Only a few counts were recorded for this clone. The chain joins TRBV30 to TRBJ1-1; unclear D gene. Germline V CDR1 and CDR2: GTSNPN, SVGIG (reference sequence). This CDR3 has 12 residues. Trimming took 5 bases from V and 3 from J, leaving 10 bases between them. The CDR3 spells CAWDGEYTEAFF. In DNA, the CDR3 is TGTGCCTGGGATGGGGAGTACACTGAAGCTTTCTTT.

The gene calls are TRBV20-1 and TRBJ1-1; no firm D call. V was cut by 2 bases and J by 6 bases, with 7 bases left in between. CDR1 DFQATT and CDR2 SNEGSKA come from the germline V gene (reference sequence). This CDR3 spans 11 amino acids. CDR3 in DNA: TGCAGTGCTAGAACTCACGCTGAAGCTTTCTTT. Translating it yields CSARTHAEAFF.

This clone has a handful of counts. The genes are TRBV11-1 and TRBJ1-3, with D possibly TRBD1 on 5 matching bases. The CDR3 spans 14 residues. Germline V lookup: CDR1 SGHAT, CDR2 FQDESV (reference sequence). V lost 5 bases to trimming and J lost 0 bases, with 8 bases between them. CDR3 in amino acids: CASSQDSSGNTIYF. CDR3 nucleotide sequence: TGTGCCAGCAGCCAAGACAGCTCTGGAAACACCATATATTTT. The full variable domain, completed using reference TRBV11-1 and TRBJ1-3, is EAEVAQSPRYKITEKSQAVAFWCDPISGHATLYWYRQILGQGPELLVQFQDESVVDDSQLPKDRFSAERLKGVDSTLKIQPAELGDSAMYLCASSQDSSGNTIYFGEGSWLTVV.

This chain's CDR3 is CASTPPGLEWETQYF. CDR3 sequence (DNA): TGTGCCAGCACCCCACCGGGACTAGAGTGGGAGACCCAGTACTTC. The J gene is TRBJ2-5, the V gene TRBV6-1, with TRBD2 matching 8 bases. V was clipped by 7 bases and J by 5 bases; unmatched bases: 12. The CDR3 is made up of 15 amino acids. CDR1 is MNHNS, CDR2 SASEGT, per germline.

This chain connects TRBV18 to TRBJ2-7; TRBD1 might be the D (6 bases). Looked up from germline, CDR1 is KGHSH and CDR2 is LQKENI. The CDR3 sequence is 15 residues long. Trimming took off 3 bases at V and 1 base at J, with 13 bases between the two ends. In nucleotides, the CDR3 is TGTGCCAGCTCACCCACAGGGCGCGCATCCTACGAGCAGTACTTC. Encoded protein: CASSPTGRASYEQYF.

The chain is built from TRBV6-5 and TRBJ2-5; TRBD1 aligns across 7 bases. The J call is in doubt because the DNA end fits TRBJ2-7 better. This CDR3 has 16 amino acids. Germline V CDR1 and CDR2: MNHEY, SVGAGI. The CDR3 DNA reads as TGTGCCAGCAGTTACTGGGGGACAGATAGCTCCTACGAGCAGTACTTC. The encoded protein is CASSYWGTDSSYEQYF.

This clone was seen only a few times. V gene TRBV9 combines with J gene TRBJ2-1; 7 bases align to TRBD1. The V segment lost 0 bases and the J segment 3 bases; nucleotides outside the gene matches: 3. The CDR3 is made up of 15 amino acids. Germline V gene sequence: CDR1 SGDLS, CDR2 YYNGEE. CDR3 loop: CASSVEGQIYNEQFF. CDR3 DNA: TGTGCCAGCAGCGTAGAGGGACAGATCTACAATGAGCAGTTCTTC.

The V gene is TRBV7-8, the J gene TRBJ1-6; D unresolved. The CDR3 has 15 amino acids. Trimming stripped 5 bases from V and 5 bases from J, with 13 bases between. CDR1 SGHVS and CDR2 FQNEAQ come from the germline V gene. The CDR3 DNA follows: TGTGCCAGCAGCCCATCTAGTGTCGATAATTCACCCCTCCACTTT. Its protein is CASSPSSVDNSPLHF.

This chain connects TRBV7-9 to TRBJ2-7; TRBD1 aligns across 7 bases. CDR1 and CDR2 from the germline V gene are SEHNR and FQNEAQ (reference sequence). The CDR3 has 16 amino acids. The V gene end was trimmed by 1 base and the J gene end by 0 bases; junction bases not matched to a gene: 6. CDR3 DNA: TGTGCCAGCAGCTTAGGGGGGACAGTCAGCTCCTACGAGCAGTACTTC. Translated: CASSLGGTVSSYEQYF.

The chain couples TRBV18 to TRBJ1-2; 7 bases line up with TRBD1. This CDR3 comprises 14 residues. V shed 3 bases, J shed 6 bases, and the junction held 7 bases outside the gene matches. Germline assignment: CDR1 KGHSH and CDR2 LQKENI. CDR3 protein: CASSPRDSSNGYTF. CDR3 in DNA: TGTGCCAGCTCACCTCGGGACAGTTCCAATGGCTACACCTTC.

The V and J genes are TRBV5-4 and TRBJ2-1; TRBD1 matches 7 bases. CDR3 length equals 16 residues. Trimming cost V 0 bases and J 6 bases; bases outside gene matches: 9. Germline V gene sequence: CDR1 SGHNT, CDR2 YYREEE (reference sequence). This CDR3 reads CASSLGGRDRLNEQFF. The CDR3 DNA reads as TGTGCCAGCAGCTTGGGTGGAAGGGACAGACTCAATGAGCAGTTCTTC.

This rearrangement joins TRBV5-6 to TRBJ2-2; no firm D call. Germline lookup yields CDR1 SGHDT and CDR2 YYEEEE. CDR3 length: 14 residues. Trimming stripped 4 bases from V and 6 bases from J, with 13 bases between. This CDR3 is CASSPTVTAGELFF. For the CDR3, the DNA is TGTGCCAGCAGCCCGACTGTAACCGCCGGGGAGCTGTTTTTT.

This chain connects TRBV7-2 to TRBJ2-1, with D maybe TRBD2 (5 bases). Per germline, CDR1 SGHTA and CDR2 FQGNSA. Trimming left V 4 bases short and J 0 bases short, with 19 bases between. This CDR3 region has 18 residues. The CDR3 loop is CASSSFTTRGSSYNEQFF. The DNA for the CDR3 is TGTGCCAGCAGCTCCTTTACCACTCGGGGTAGCTCCTACAATGAGCAGTTCTTC.

The CDR3 coding sequence is TGCAGCGTTCTAACAGGGGGCTACGAGCAGTACTTC. It specifies CSVLTGGYEQYF. The chain couples TRBV29-1 to TRBJ2-7, with 8 bases matching TRBD1. With 5 bases clipped from V and 3 bases from J, the junction kept 3 bases outside the gene matches. This CDR3 contains 12 residues. Germline V lookup: CDR1 SQVTM, CDR2 ANQGSEA.

This chain links TRBV4-3 with TRBJ2-1, with 10 bases matching TRBD1. In germline, CDR1 is LGHNA, CDR2 YSLEER. The CDR3 consists of 18 residues. The V gene end was trimmed by 2 bases and the J gene end by 9 bases; junction bases not matched to a gene: 16. CDR3 protein: CASSQNPLWDRGQGEQFF. CDR3 bases: TGCGCCAGCAGCCAAAACCCCCTTTGGGACAGGGGACAAGGTGAGCAGTTCTTC.

V usage is TRBV5-1 and J usage is TRBJ2-7, with 9 bases identical to TRBD1. Germline assignment: CDR1 SGHRS and CDR2 YFSETQ. J gave up 2 bases and V 3 bases, and 3 bases lay outside the gene matches. This CDR3 comprises 14 residues. CDR3 region: CASSWGQGPYEQYF. The CDR3 nucleotides are TGCGCCAGCAGCTGGGGACAGGGACCCTACGAGCAGTACTTC.

The J gene is TRBJ1-6, the V gene TRBV9, with D perhaps TRBD1 (5 bases). The V gene's germline CDR1 is SGDLS and CDR2 YYNGEE. CDR3 length equals 15 residues. V was shortened by 0 bases and J by 6 bases, with 10 bases between the two germline ends. CDR3 amino acids: CASSVGPGRNSPLHF. The CDR3 DNA reads TGTGCCAGCAGCGTAGGTCCAGGGCGTAATTCACCCCTCCACTTT.

This clone was seen a handful of times. The CDR3, as DNA: TGTGCCACCAGCAGACTACTAGCGGGGGGGCGCGACGAGCAGTACTTC. Protein product: CATSRLLAGGRDEQYF. This sequence joins TRBV15 and TRBJ2-7; 13 bases map to TRBD2. The CDR3 covers 16 residues. J lost 5 bases, V lost 2 bases, and 6 bases had no gene match. Germline V gene lookup returns CDR1 LNHNV and CDR2 YYDKDF (reference sequence).

The gene calls are TRBV5-4 and TRBJ2-5, with D maybe TRBD2 (6 bases). In germline, CDR1 is SGHNT, CDR2 YYREEE (reference sequence). V lost 7 bases and J lost 2, with 15 bases in between. The CDR3 is made up of 14 amino acids. The CDR3 region is CASLDRDFQETQYF. The CDR3 nucleotides are TGTGCCAGCTTAGATCGGGACTTTCAAGAGACCCAGTACTTC.

V and J are TRBV5-1 and TRBJ1-1, with D possibly TRBD1 on 6 matching bases. Germline V gene lookup returns CDR1 SGHRS and CDR2 YFSETQ. CDR3 size: 13 residues. V dropped 4 bases and J dropped 3 bases, with 10 bases sitting between them. CDR3 in DNA: TGCGCCAGCAGCACCAACAGGGACACTGAAGCTTTCTTT. Translation gives CASSTNRDTEAFF.